What follows describes a single T cell receptor (beta chain). Seattle patient enrollment occurred during active infection, with longitudinal follow-up thereafter. The source of the sample is a study of blood T cell repertoires in COVID-19. Across the whole study: Some COVID-19 samples were acute and others convalescent; all came from the United States, Italy and Spain.

In the original processing: Cell counts per sample came from amplifying reference gene primers. Method: immunoSEQ multiplex PCR; TCRdb's copy keeps in-frame clones and lacks some. Clone size and V and J calls were adopted from that table, with D and trimming inferred from the DNA. The data show hundreds of thousands of clones, approximately 85% seen once. Trimming pared 7 bases from V and 0 bases from J, leaving 10 bases between. The V gene's germline CDR1 is MNHNY and CDR2 SVGAGI (reference sequence). The CDR3 contains 15 residues. Sequenced material: peripheral blood. The origin of this receptor is a man in his fifties or sixties with COVID-19, enrolled during active disease. The chain combines TRBV6-6 with TRBJ2-6, with a tentative D call TRBD2 (5 bases). This CDR3 is CASIPRGSGANVLTF. In DNA form, the CDR3 reads TGTGCCAGCATCCCCCGGGGCTCTGGGGCCAACGTCCTGACTTTC.